This TCR beta chain was identified during a study of beta chain features in type 1 diabetes. Study-wide results and limits: When VDJ junctions were examined, type 1 diabetes patients showed fewer insertions and more deletions. Overrepresentation of cells with high TCR expression could result from cDNA sequencing. Patients' naive, central memory and Treg TCRB repertoires seemed closer to one another than those of healthy donors.

To note about this clone: Its antigen is not known.

The V gene end was trimmed by 4 bases and the J gene end by 2 bases; junction bases not matched to a gene: 7. The CDR3 covers 17 residues. Germline lookup yields CDR1 SGHRS and CDR2 YFSETQ. Expressed TCRB transcripts were sequenced after all isolated RNA was converted to cDNA. The method was immunoSEQ multiplex PCR; TCRdb's version includes in-frame clones alone and lacks a portion of them. The sample has 350,000 or so clones; about 19% are singletons. This receptor was obtained from a woman under 30 in good health. V gene TRBV5-1 combines with J gene TRBJ2-6, with 9 positions matching TRBD1. Sequenced sample: naive CD4+ T cells from blood. The CDR3 here is CASSPGTGLTGANVLTF. The CDR3 nucleotides read TGCGCCAGCAGCCCCGGGACAGGGTTGACTGGGGCCAACGTCCTGACTTTC.